One and the same sample provided the 31 T cell receptor beta chains below, sequenced in a study of cytomegalovirus exposure and HLA in healthy donors. The PCR contained 60 Vbeta and 13 Jbeta primers. TCRdb's table, derived via immunoSEQ multiplex PCR, lists solely in-frame clones and lacks some. The table lists under 170,000 clones, about four fifths of them singletons. Sequenced input: PBMCs. The receptors here all came from a human donor in good health.

This rearrangement joins TRBV7-8 to TRBJ1-6; a weak D match, TRBD1 (6 bases). The V end lost 0 bases, the J end lost 6 bases, and 12 bases lay between the germline ends. The germline gives CDR1 SGHVS, CDR2 FQNEAQ. This CDR3 has 16 amino acids. For the CDR3, the DNA is TGTGCCAGCAGCTTAGCGGCGGGGGCTAGTAATTCACCCCTCCACTTT. It specifies CASSLAAGASNSPLHF.

The gene calls are TRBV18 and TRBJ2-7; weak D call: TRBD1 (5 bases). Trimming stripped 6 bases from V and 3 bases from J, with 21 bases between. The CDR3 extends over 16 amino acids. CDR1 is KGHSH, CDR2 LQKENI, per germline. CDR3 sequence: CASSYQSDTYFYEQYF. Here the CDR3 DNA reads TGTGCCAGCTCGTACCAATCGGACACTTATTTCTACGAGCAGTACTTC.

This chain connects TRBV19 to TRBJ1-1; 12 nucleotides agree with TRBD1. Per germline, CDR1 LNHDA and CDR2 SQIVND (reference sequence). The J segment lost 3 bases and the V segment lost 3 bases, leaving 11 bases of the junction unmatched. CDR3 length: 18 residues. The CDR3 DNA reads TGTGCCAGTAGTATTGTTGGGGGGACAGGGGGCTTCGACACTGAAGCTTTCTTT. This translates into CASSIVGGTGGFDTEAFF.

The chain couples TRBV30 to TRBJ1-5; D not certain. CDR1 and CDR2 (germline): GTSNPN, SVGIG (reference sequence). V was shortened by 2 bases and J by 4 bases, with 12 bases between the two germline ends. The CDR3 spans 14 residues. The DNA for the CDR3 is TGTGCCTGGAGTTTGTCAGTAAGTAATCAGCCCCAGCATTTT. Protein: CAWSLSVSNQPQHF.

The chain recombines TRBV9 with TRBJ2-7, with TRBD2 matching over 10 bases. Trimming at V came to 2 bases and at J to 2 bases, leaving 10 bases not matched to a gene. The CDR3 contains 17 residues. CDR1 SGDLS and CDR2 YYNGEE come from the germline V gene. The CDR3 loop is CASSVGSGGFPAYEQYF. The CDR3 DNA sequence: TGTGCCAGCAGCGTTGGTAGCGGGGGGTTTCCAGCCTACGAGCAGTACTTC.

This rearrangement joins TRBV29-1 to TRBJ2-5; 10 bases line up with TRBD2. The germline CDR1 and CDR2 sequences are SQVTM and ANQGSEA. The ends lost 4 bases at V and 5 bases at J; junction bases unmatched: 7. The CDR3 runs to 14 residues. The CDR3 DNA is TGCAGCGTTGGGCAGCGGGGGGGCCGGGAGACCCAGTACTTC. Its translation: CSVGQRGGRETQYF.

The chain joins TRBV28 to TRBJ1-1; D ambiguous. The CDR3 is 13 amino acids. CDR1 MDHEN and CDR2 SYDVKM come from the germline V gene. Trimming removed 5 bases from V and 0 bases from J, with 7 bases in between. The chain's CDR3 is CASSPTMNTEAFF. CDR3 in DNA: TGTGCCAGCAGTCCGACTATGAACACTGAAGCTTTCTTT.

This chain joins TRBV19 and TRBJ1-6, with a weak D call TRBD1 (5 bases). The V end lost 10 bases, the J end lost 9 bases, and 22 bases lay between the germline ends. CDR1 is LNHDA and CDR2 is SQIVND in the germline V gene (reference sequence). The CDR3 contains 15 residues. The CDR3 reads CATGKGAAGGSPLHF. CDR3 nucleotide sequence: TGTGCCACCGGGAAAGGGGCCGCCGGGGGTTCACCCCTCCACTTT.

The rearrangement uses TRBV19 and TRBJ2-7; 8 positions match TRBD1. CDR3 length equals 18 residues. Losses at the gene ends were 5 bases for V and 7 bases for J; bases not matched to a gene: 22. Germline V gene sequence: CDR1 LNHDA, CDR2 SQIVND (reference sequence). The CDR3 here is CASSPPLLLRTGSREQYF. DNA of the CDR3: TGTGCCAGTAGTCCTCCCTTACTCCTCCGGACAGGGAGTAGAGAGCAGTACTTC.

The chain links TRBV4-1 to TRBJ1-5; perhaps TRBD1 as D (5 bases). CDR1 MGHRA and CDR2 YSYEKL come from the germline V gene. Trimming pared 1 base from V and 1 base from J, leaving 14 bases between. The CDR3 covers 17 residues. CDR3 loop: CASSQGVGGMSNQPQHF. As DNA, the CDR3 is TGCGCCAGCAGCCAAGGGGTGGGGGGGATGAGCAATCAGCCCCAGCATTTT.

The V call is TRBV30, the J call TRBJ1-2; tentatively, D is TRBD1 (5 bases). The CDR3 has 12 residues. CDR1 and CDR2 from the germline V gene are GTSNPN and SVGIG (reference sequence). The V gene lost 1 base and the J gene lost 3 bases, with 6 bases spanning the gap. DNA of the CDR3: TGTGCCTGGAGTGGCAGGGACTATGGCTACACCTTC. Translation gives CAWSGRDYGYTF.

This clone appeared a single time. V gene TRBV15 combines with J gene TRBJ2-6, with 7 bases fitting TRBD1. The length of the CDR3 is 19 residues. Losses at the gene ends were 4 bases for V and 0 bases for J; bases not matched to a gene: 12. Germline assignment: CDR1 LNHNV and CDR2 YYDKDF (reference sequence). CDR3: CATSIATGDPPSGANVLTF. The CDR3 DNA is TGTGCCACCAGCATCGCCACAGGGGATCCCCCCTCTGGGGCCAACGTCCTGACTTTC.

This chain uses TRBV19 with TRBJ2-2, with D possibly TRBD2 on 6 matching bases. The V gene's germline CDR1 is LNHDA and CDR2 SQIVND (reference sequence). V gave up 5 bases and J gave up 6 bases, with 16 bases separating them. CDR3 length: 15 amino acids. CDR3 DNA: TGTGCCAGTAGTGTCAGGCTAGGAGGGTCCGGGGAGCTGTTTTTT. As protein: CASSVRLGGSGELFF.

The V gene is TRBV20-1, the J gene TRBJ1-2; D is unclear. The CDR3 consists of 11 residues. Germline assignment: CDR1 DFQATT and CDR2 SNEGSKA (reference sequence). V was cut by 3 bases and J by 4 bases, with 6 bases left in between. As DNA, the CDR3 is TGCAGTGCTAGTGGAGTCTATGGCTACACCTTC. Translating it yields CSASGVYGYTF.

The rearrangement links TRBV2 to TRBJ1-4; D is unclear. Germline V gene sequence: CDR1 SNHLY, CDR2 FYNNEI. The CDR3 extends over 14 amino acids. Trimming cost V 2 bases and J 0 bases, with 4 bases left between them. This chain's CDR3 is CASSEIATNEKLFF. The CDR3 coding sequence is TGTGCCAGCAGTGAAATAGCAACTAATGAAAAACTGTTTTTT.

The chain carries TRBV27 and TRBJ2-7; D perhaps matches TRBD1 (7 bases). Germline assignment: CDR1 MNHEY and CDR2 SMNVEV (reference sequence). The CDR3 length is 16 residues. V shed 6 bases and J shed 1 base, with 19 bases lying between them. CDR3 region: CASRRDSGSLSYEQYF. CDR3 DNA sequence: TGTGCCAGCAGGCGGGACAGCGGTTCCTTGTCCTACGAGCAGTACTTC.

V gene TRBV4-2 combines with J gene TRBJ1-6; 8 positions agree with TRBD1. With V trimmed by 4 bases and J by 9 bases, 14 bases remained unmatched. Per the germline V gene, CDR1 is LGHNA and CDR2 is YNFKEQ. The CDR3 contains 17 residues. CDR3 protein: CASSRLLWTGSISPLHF. The CDR3 nucleotides are TGTGCCAGCAGCCGGCTCCTGTGGACAGGGTCAATTTCACCCCTCCACTTT.

V and J are TRBV18 and TRBJ2-1; 7 bases are shared with TRBD2. The CDR3 spans 15 residues. The V gene's germline CDR1 is KGHSH and CDR2 LQKENI. V gave up 2 bases and J gave up 7 bases; unmatched junction bases: 8. The DNA for the CDR3 is TGTGCCAGCTCACCAAGTCCAGCGGGAAGGAATGAGCAGTTCTTC. It codes for CASSPSPAGRNEQFF.

The V gene is TRBV29-1, the J gene TRBJ1-1, with no clear D. Germline V gives CDR1 SQVTM, CDR2 ANQGSEA. The CDR3 has 12 residues. The CDR3 DNA reads TGCACCATTGGTCGGGGAGGGACTGAAGCTTTCTTT. Translation gives CTIGRGGTEAFF.

The chain carries TRBV5-4 and TRBJ1-1; 7 nucleotides agree with TRBD1. The CDR3 covers 14 residues. Per germline, CDR1 SGHNT and CDR2 YYREEE (reference sequence). Trimming took 2 bases from V and 4 from J; bases not matched to a gene: 5. In DNA, the CDR3 is TGTGCCAGCAGCTTTACAGGGGATGGCACTGAAGCTTTCTTT. Encoded protein: CASSFTGDGTEAFF.

The chain has TRBV7-9 and TRBJ1-1; D not certain. From germline, CDR1 is SEHNR and CDR2 FQNEAQ (reference sequence). Trimming shortened V by 4 bases and J by 1 base, and 13 bases separated the two germline ends. The CDR3 totals 15 residues. The CDR3 region is CASSSGLQPNTEAFF. CDR3 sequence (DNA): TGTGCCAGCAGCTCAGGACTGCAACCGAACACTGAAGCTTTCTTT.

A few counts support this clone. The chain has TRBV18 and TRBJ2-1; D is perhaps TRBD2 (5 bases). Germline values: CDR1 KGHSH, CDR2 LQKENI. Trimming removed 6 bases from V and 14 bases from J, with 20 bases in between. CDR3 length: 13 amino acids. The CDR3, as DNA: TGTGCCAGCTCTCACAAGGACTCAACTTCGGAGTTCTTC. It codes for CASSHKDSTSEFF.

Here the CDR3 DNA reads TGTGCCAGCAGTTGGAGTGGCGATGAGCAGTTCTTC. Residues: CASSWSGDEQFF. The chain combines TRBV2 with TRBJ2-1; D gene unclear. V lost 5 bases, J lost 8 bases, and 10 bases lay in between. The CDR3 runs 12 residues. Germline V gene data show CDR1 as SNHLY and CDR2 as FYNNEI. Variable domain in full (rest from reference TRBV2 and TRBJ2-1): EPEVTQTPSHQVTQMGQEVILRCVPISNHLYFYWYRQILGQKVEFLVSFYNNEISEKSEIFDDQFSVERPDGSNFTLKIRSTKLEDSAMYFCASSWSGDEQFFGPGTRLTVL.

The V gene is TRBV5-1, the J gene TRBJ2-2; D might be TRBD1 (7 bases). With 5 bases removed from V and 0 bases from J, the gap between germline ends came to 14 bases. The CDR3 contains 16 residues. The germline gives CDR1 SGHRS, CDR2 YFSETQ. The CDR3 spells CASSPRDSANTGELFF. CDR3 DNA: TGCGCCAGCAGTCCGCGGGACAGCGCGAACACCGGGGAGCTGTTTTTT.

The chain carries TRBV30 and TRBJ2-3; perhaps TRBD1 as D (6 bases). Germline V gene sequence: CDR1 GTSNPN, CDR2 SVGIG (reference sequence). The CDR3 covers 14 residues. Trimming cost V 5 bases and J 3 bases, with 15 bases left between them. The CDR3 loop is CAWETGSGTDTQYF. For the CDR3, the DNA is TGTGCCTGGGAGACAGGTTCAGGGACAGATACGCAGTATTTT.

The chain employs TRBV6-5 and TRBJ2-3, with 8 bases lining up with TRBD2. CDR1 MNHEY and CDR2 SVGAGI come from the germline V gene. The CDR3 consists of 16 residues. V lost 2 bases, J lost 0 bases, and 4 bases stayed unmatched. CDR3 region: CASSYTGGISTDTQYF. The CDR3 DNA follows: TGTGCCAGCAGTTACACGGGGGGGATTAGCACAGATACGCAGTATTTT.

CDR3 in DNA: TGTGCCAGCAGAAGGCAGGGTAATTCACCCCTCCACTTT. It specifies CASRRQGNSPLHF. The V gene is TRBV6-5, the J gene TRBJ1-6, with TRBD1 as a possible D gene (5 bases). Trimming shortened V by 6 bases and J by 6 bases, and 9 bases separated the two germline ends. CDR3 length equals 13 residues. Germline CDR1 reads MNHEY; CDR2 reads SVGAGI.

The rearrangement joins TRBV15 to TRBJ1-5; a possible D gene is TRBD1 (5 bases). This CDR3 is built from 15 residues. V lost 2 bases and J lost 0, with 8 bases in between. Germline V CDR1 and CDR2: LNHNV, YYDKDF (reference sequence). CDR3 DNA sequence: TGTGCCACCAGCAGACAGGGCCATAGCAATCAGCCCCAGCATTTT. Protein sequence: CATSRQGHSNQPQHF.

The chain combines TRBV9 with TRBJ2-5; 7 nucleotides line up with TRBD2. Germline CDR1 and CDR2: SGDLS and YYNGEE. Trimming at V came to 1 base and at J to 0 bases, leaving 6 bases not matched to a gene. This CDR3 region has 16 residues. The CDR3 DNA reads TGTGCCAGCAGCGTAAAAAGCGGGATATACCAAGAGACCCAGTACTTC. Encoded protein: CASSVKSGIYQETQYF. The full variable domain, its missing parts supplied by reference TRBV9 and TRBJ2-5, is DSGVTQTPKHLITATGQRVTLRCSPRSGDLSVYWYQQSLDQGLQFLIQYYNGEERAKGNILERFSAQQFPDLHSELNLSSLELGDSALYFCASSVKSGIYQETQYFGPGTRLLVL.

The chain employs TRBV5-4 and TRBJ2-1; possible D gene TRBD1, 6 bases. CDR1 SGHNT and CDR2 YYREEE come from the germline V gene (reference sequence). CDR3 size: 16 residues. Trimming took 5 bases from V and 5 from J, leaving 20 bases between them. CDR3 sequence (DNA): TGTGCCAGCAGTCCTTCTCCTAATACAGGGCACAATGAGCAGTTCTTC. This sequence encodes CASSPSPNTGHNEQFF.

The CDR3 bases are TGTGCCAGCAGCTCAAGCGTTCGTTCCTACGAGCAGTACTTC. Translating it yields CASSSSVRSYEQYF. The chain recombines TRBV7-2 with TRBJ2-7; D is unclear. Germline V gene data show CDR1 as SGHTA and CDR2 as FQGNSA. This CDR3 region has 14 residues. The germline V and J ends were trimmed by 4 bases and 1 base, with 11 bases remaining between them.